Included here is one T cell receptor beta chain sequence, with context. A universal primer site and UMIs were added as TCR cDNA was made by 5'RACE template switching. TCRdb redid the calling of the 5' RACE reads with MiXCR, one entry per CDR3 protein. The data show 45,000 to 65,000 distinct CDR3 sequences, less than 8.5% seen once. Trimming removed 11 bases at V and 1 base at J, with 9 bases between. This CDR3 is 12 amino acids long. Germline CDR1 reads MNHNY; CDR2 reads SVGAGI (reference sequence). This entry belongs to a study of T cells after yellow fever vaccination. Turning to the study itself: Researchers used SMART-Seq v4 Ultra Low Input to prepare fractions that had low cell numbers. The study's findings and limits: Though weaker, the secondary response peaked faster, on day 5 versus 15. Re-detected after boosting: most primary clones, around 97% of CD4 and about 89% of CD8.

The receptor was isolated from a young man who received the YFV17D yellow fever vaccine. The sequencing used CD8+ T cells not binding an NS4B(214-222) dextramer, sorted from PBMCs, collected around 45 days after the first yellow fever vaccination. The chain has TRBV6-6 and TRBJ2-1, with TRBD1 as a possible D gene (6 bases). The CDR3 coding sequence is TGTGCCTTAGGGGGATCCTACAATGAGCAGTTCTTC. Protein product: CALGGSYNEQFF.